These 29 T cell receptor beta chains originate from one sample sequenced in a study of blood T cell repertoires in COVID-19. The repertoire was sequenced with immunoSEQ multiplex PCR; TCRdb's copy has only in-frame clones and lacks some. The sample comprises 250,000 to 300,000 clones, 85% to 90% of which are singletons, and over 9% rests with the top ten. The specimen was peripheral blood. These receptors were obtained from a woman in her twenties or thirties with COVID-19, enrolled during active disease.

Only a few counts were recorded for this clone. V is TRBV2 and J is TRBJ1-4; D unclear. The germline CDR1 and CDR2 sequences are SNHLY and FYNNEI. The CDR3 consists of 15 residues. Trimming left V 8 bases short and J 0 bases short, with 13 bases between. The CDR3 protein is CASVLEAATNEKLFF. CDR3 coding DNA: TGTGCCAGCGTCTTAGAGGCTGCAACTAATGAAAAACTGTTTTTT.

This clone was found a few times. The V gene is TRBV19, the J gene TRBJ1-5; D is uncertain. The CDR3 has 17 amino acids. Germline V gives CDR1 LNHDA, CDR2 SQIVND (reference sequence). Deletions cut 1 base from V and 0 bases from J, with 13 bases between. In nucleotides, the CDR3 is TGTGCCAGTAGTATAGGTTTGGGCCAGATTAGCAATCAGCCCCAGCATTTT. Translating it yields CASSIGLGQISNQPQHF.

V is TRBV5-1 and J is TRBJ2-3, with unresolved D. This CDR3 has 15 amino acids. V dropped 0 bases and J dropped 2 bases, with 10 bases sitting between them. Germline CDR1 reads SGHRS; CDR2 reads YFSETQ. The CDR3 sequence is CASSLALRITDTQYF. CDR3 DNA: TGCGCCAGCAGCTTGGCCCTGCGGATCACAGATACGCAGTATTTT.

This chain connects TRBV18 to TRBJ2-1; D gene unclear. Trimming removed 8 bases from V and 7 bases from J, with 15 bases in between. Per the germline V gene, CDR1 is KGHSH and CDR2 is LQKENI. The CDR3 is made up of 13 amino acids. Here the CDR3 DNA reads TGTGCCAGCGTGGGCCACTCAGGAAATGAGCAGTTCTTC. This encodes CASVGHSGNEQFF.

The rearrangement joins TRBV29-1 to TRBJ2-2; TRBD1 is a possible D gene (6 bases). This CDR3 contains 14 residues. V was clipped by 0 bases and J by 3 bases, with 8 bases between them. CDR1 and CDR2 (germline): SQVTM, ANQGSEA. CDR3 DNA: TGCAGCGTTGAAGAGAGGGGGTACACCGGGGAGCTGTTTTTT. Protein product: CSVEERGYTGELFF.

The rearrangement uses TRBV29-1 and TRBJ2-7, with D possibly matching TRBD2 (5 bases). The CDR3 totals 13 residues. Germline CDR1 SQVTM, CDR2 ANQGSEA. Trimming pared 6 bases from V and 1 base from J, leaving 13 bases between. The CDR3 region is CSVPMPGSYEQYF. The CDR3 region has the DNA TGCAGCGTACCCATGCCGGGGTCCTACGAGCAGTACTTC.

The chain is built from TRBV11-2 and TRBJ2-7; TRBD2 matches at 10 bases. The CDR3 runs 15 residues. V was clipped by 5 bases and J by 3 bases; unmatched bases: 7. CDR1 and CDR2 (germline): SGHAT, FQNNGV. DNA for the CDR3: TGTGCCAGCAGCGTAACTAGCGGGGCAAACTACGAGCAGTACTTC. This sequence encodes CASSVTSGANYEQYF.

This chain connects TRBV5-1 to TRBJ2-1, with D possibly being TRBD2 (7 bases). V gave up 1 base and J gave up 0 bases, with 14 bases separating them. CDR3 length: 17 amino acids. CDR1 is SGHRS and CDR2 is YFSETQ in the germline V gene. CDR3 sequence (DNA): TGCGCCAGCAGCTTGCTCGGGGGGCGGAGCTCCTACAATGAGCAGTTCTTC. This translates into CASSLLGGRSSYNEQFF.

As for this clone: The sample contains more than one DNA sequence encoding this CDR3. This rearrangement joins TRBV5-1 to TRBJ1-2, with 10 positions matching TRBD1. Germline V gene data show CDR1 as SGHRS and CDR2 as YFSETQ. With 0 bases clipped from V and 2 bases from J, the junction kept 1 base outside the gene matches. The CDR3 has 15 amino acids. CDR3 bases: TGCGCCAGCAGCTTGGGGGACAGGGGAAACTATGGCTACACCTTC. Translated, it gives CASSLGDRGNYGYTF.

On this clone: The junction departs from germline at one end; a sequencing error may be responsible. This CDR3 is CASRTHYAQYF. In DNA form, the CDR3 reads TGTGCCAGCAGAACACATTACGCGCAGTACTTC. The chain has TRBV27 and TRBJ2-7; D gene ambiguous. The CDR3 is 11 amino acids. In germline, CDR1 is MNHEY, CDR2 SMNVEV (reference sequence).

This clone was detected once. This chain connects TRBV2 to TRBJ2-7; the match to TRBD2 covers 11 bases. Germline V CDR1 and CDR2: SNHLY, FYNNEI. The ends lost 4 bases at V and 2 bases at J; junction bases unmatched: 4. This CDR3 has 15 residues. The CDR3 DNA reads TGTGCCAGCAGTGCACTAGCGGGAGCCGCCTACGAGCAGTACTTC. Encoded protein: CASSALAGAAYEQYF.

This chain joins TRBV6-5 and TRBJ1-2; no clear D gene. CDR1 MNHEY and CDR2 SVGAGI come from the germline V gene. V lost 5 bases and J 0 bases, leaving 10 bases between the germline ends. CDR3 size: 14 residues. CDR3 DNA: TGTGCCAGCAGTCTTCTTGGCCCTAACTATGGCTACACCTTC. Its translation: CASSLLGPNYGYTF.

The chain is built from TRBV5-4 and TRBJ1-1; D possibly corresponds to TRBD1 (5 bases). There are 14 residues in the CDR3. Trimming shortened V by 4 bases and J by 3 bases, and 13 bases separated the two germline ends. Germline-derived CDR1 and CDR2 are SGHNT and YYREEE (reference sequence). The CDR3 DNA reads as TGTGCCAGCAGCAACCTCAGGGATTACACTGAAGCTTTCTTT. The encoded protein is CASSNLRDYTEAFF.

This clone came up once. The V gene is TRBV4-1, the J gene TRBJ2-3; D ambiguous. This CDR3 contains 13 residues. Trimming cost V 4 bases and J 5 bases, with 10 bases left between them. Germline V gene data show CDR1 as MGHRA and CDR2 as YSYEKL. The CDR3 DNA is TGCGCCAGCAGCCCCCCGAGTGTAGATACGCAGTATTTT. The encoded protein is CASSPPSVDTQYF.

This sequence joins TRBV9 and TRBJ2-3; D is possibly TRBD1 (6 bases). This CDR3 is 14 amino acids long. Germline loops: CDR1 SGDLS, CDR2 YYNGEE. The ends were cut back, 6 bases at V and 0 bases at J, with 11 bases in the middle. CDR3 residues: CASNSGVSTDTQYF. The CDR3 DNA is TGTGCCAGCAATTCAGGGGTAAGCACAGATACGCAGTATTTT.

J is TRBJ1-5 and V is TRBV19; 8 bases agree with TRBD1. The CDR3 is made up of 15 amino acids. J lost 4 bases, V lost 5 bases, and 7 bases had no gene match. Germline CDR1 and CDR2: LNHDA and SQIVND (reference sequence). CDR3 region: CASSLAGGGNQPQHF. The CDR3 DNA sequence: TGTGCCAGTAGTCTCGCAGGGGGCGGGAATCAGCCCCAGCATTTT.

V usage is TRBV28 and J usage is TRBJ2-3, with D unclear. The CDR3 consists of 15 residues. V dropped 6 bases and J dropped 0 bases, with 13 bases sitting between them. The germline V gene encodes CDR1 MDHEN and CDR2 SYDVKM. CDR3 sequence: CASRPTATSTDTQYF. The CDR3 DNA is TGTGCCAGCAGACCCACCGCTACTAGCACAGATACGCAGTATTTT.

The gene calls are TRBV5-1 and TRBJ2-7, with D unclear. Trimming removed 4 bases at V and 0 bases at J, with 11 bases between. The CDR3 has 14 residues. The germline gives CDR1 SGHRS, CDR2 YFSETQ. CDR3 amino acids: CASSLRVSSYEQYF. Written as DNA, the CDR3 is TGCGCCAGCAGCCTACGGGTTAGCTCCTACGAGCAGTACTTC. The full variable domain, in which reference TRBV5-1 and TRBJ2-7 provide the parts outside the CDR3, is KAGVTQTPRYLIKTRGQQVTLSCSPISGHRSVSWYQQTPGQGLQFLFEYFSETQRNKGNFPGRFSGRQFSNSRSEMNVSTLELGDSALYLCASSLRVSSYEQYFGPGTRLTVT.

As to this clone: One end of the junction varies from germline; a read error may be responsible. The chain has TRBV7-7 and TRBJ2-5, with 7 bases lining up with TRBD2. CDR3 length equals 15 residues. Germline CDR1 and CDR2: SSHAT and FNYEAQ (reference sequence). CDR3 in amino acids: CASSLLAGTLETQYF. The CDR3 bases are TGTGCTAGCAGCTTGTTAGCGGGTACTCTGGAGACCCAGTACTTC. Together with reference TRBV7-7 and TRBJ2-5, the CDR3 gives the full variable domain: GAGVSQSPRYKVTKRGQDVTLRCDPISSHATLYWYQQALGQGPEFLTYFNYEAQPDKSGLPSDRFSAERPEGSISTLTIQRTEQRDSAMYRCASSLLAGTLETQYFGPGTRLLVL.

This clone was picked up a small number of times. V and J are TRBV7-3 and TRBJ2-3; D might be TRBD2 (5 bases). Germline V gene lookup returns CDR1 SGHTA and CDR2 FQGTGA. This CDR3 contains 16 residues. The ends were cut back, 3 bases at V and 2 bases at J, with 15 bases in the middle. CDR3 DNA: TGTGCCAGCAGCTTTTCGGGGTTAGTGGCCACAGATACGCAGTATTTT. It translates to CASSFSGLVATDTQYF. The whole variable domain, remainder taken from reference TRBV7-3 and TRBJ2-3, is GAGVSQTPSNKVTEKGKYVELRCDPISGHTALYWYRQSLGQGPEFLIYFQGTGAADDSGLPNDRFFAVRPEGSVSTLKIQRTERGDSAVYLCASSFSGLVATDTQYFGPGTRLTVL.

This chain connects TRBV6-2 or TRBV6-3 to TRBJ1-6; D ambiguous. V was cut by 5 bases and J by 8 bases, with 10 bases left in between. Germline V gene data show CDR1 as MNHEY and CDR2 as SVGEGT. This CDR3 spans 13 amino acids. The CDR3 DNA follows: TGTGCCAGCAGTCTAACCCGGGATTCACCCCTCCACTTT. Translation gives CASSLTRDSPLHF.

V and J are TRBV4-2 and TRBJ2-3, with 10 positions matching TRBD2. After removal of 0 bases from V and 1 base from J, the junction contained 1 base not matched to a gene. CDR1 LGHNA and CDR2 YNFKEQ come from the germline V gene. The length of the CDR3 is 16 residues. In DNA form, the CDR3 reads TGTGCCAGCAGCCAAGATCTAGCGGGAGGCACAGATACGCAGTATTTT. It codes for CASSQDLAGGTDTQYF.

V and J are TRBV19 and TRBJ2-3, with unresolved D. CDR1 and CDR2 (germline): LNHDA, SQIVND (reference sequence). V shed 7 bases and J shed 3 bases, with 14 bases lying between them. The CDR3 extends over 14 amino acids. As DNA, the CDR3 is TGTGCCAGTAAACAACTCCTAGAGACAGATACGCAGTATTTT. Translation: CASKQLLETDTQYF.

This chain joins TRBV2 and TRBJ1-5, with TRBD1 as a possible D gene (6 bases). V was trimmed by 6 bases and J by 0 bases, leaving 12 bases between them. Germline V CDR1 and CDR2: SNHLY, FYNNEI. This CDR3 region has 15 residues. The CDR3 here is CASRTGTLSNQPQHF. The DNA for the CDR3 is TGTGCCAGCAGGACCGGGACACTTAGCAATCAGCCCCAGCATTTT.

This clone has just one count. The rearrangement joins TRBV11-2 to TRBJ1-1; no definite D call. This CDR3 comprises 15 residues. The germline CDR1 and CDR2 sequences are SGHAT and FQNNGV. V lost 0 bases to trimming and J lost 1 base, with 9 bases between them. The CDR3 protein is CASSLEGGGNTEAFF. CDR3 DNA: TGTGCCAGCAGCTTAGAGGGTGGCGGGAACACTGAAGCTTTCTTT.

This clone was observed a single time. The chain is built from TRBV4-1 and TRBJ2-3; D not resolved. The CDR3 runs 13 residues. CDR1 is MGHRA, CDR2 YSYEKL, per germline. V lost 1 base and J 6 bases, leaving 8 bases between the germline ends. CDR3 region: CASSQVAADTQYF. CDR3 nucleotide sequence: TGCGCCAGCAGCCAAGTTGCGGCGGATACGCAGTATTTT.

This sequence joins TRBV5-1 and TRBJ2-1; 13 bases map to TRBD2. The germline CDR1 and CDR2 sequences are SGHRS and YFSETQ. The V gene end was trimmed by 4 bases and the J gene end by 7 bases; junction bases not matched to a gene: 8. The CDR3 runs 16 residues. CDR3 nucleotide sequence: TGCGCCAGCAGCAGCCGGACTAGCGGGAGTGCGAATGAGCAGTTCTTC. Translation: CASSSRTSGSANEQFF.

The chain has TRBV7-2 and TRBJ1-5; D is possibly TRBD1 (6 bases). Trimming took off 1 base at V and 0 bases at J, with 13 bases between the two ends. The CDR3 covers 17 residues. The germline V gene has CDR1 SGHTA and CDR2 FQGNSA. The CDR3: CASSLDPTGYSNQPQHF. In DNA form, the CDR3 reads TGTGCCAGCAGCTTAGACCCGACAGGATATAGCAATCAGCCCCAGCATTTT.

The gene calls are TRBV12-3 or TRBV12-4 and TRBJ1-4, with D unclear. The CDR3 loop spans 11 amino acids. V shed 6 bases and J shed 8 bases, with 7 bases lying between them. CDR3 region: CASRLEEKLFF. CDR3 DNA sequence: TGTGCCAGCAGGTTGGAGGAAAAACTGTTTTTT.